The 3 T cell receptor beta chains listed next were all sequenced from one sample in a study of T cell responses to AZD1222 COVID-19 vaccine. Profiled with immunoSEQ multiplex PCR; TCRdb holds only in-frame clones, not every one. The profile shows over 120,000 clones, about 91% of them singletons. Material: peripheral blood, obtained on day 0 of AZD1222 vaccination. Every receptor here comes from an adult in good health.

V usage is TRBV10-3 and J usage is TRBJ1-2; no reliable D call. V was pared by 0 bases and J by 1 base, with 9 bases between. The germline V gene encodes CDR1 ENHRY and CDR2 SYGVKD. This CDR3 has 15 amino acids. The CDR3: CAISESYPINYGYTF. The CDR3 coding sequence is TGTGCCATCAGTGAGTCGTACCCGATTAACTATGGCTACACCTTC.

The CDR3 coding sequence is TGTGCCAGCAGCCATAGGGGGGACACCCGCTACAATGAGCAGTTCTTC. It yields the protein CASSHRGDTRYNEQFF. The chain employs TRBV9 and TRBJ2-1; D is perhaps TRBD1 or TRBD2 (6 bases each). This CDR3 comprises 16 residues. The V gene lost 4 bases and the J gene lost 3 bases, with 17 bases spanning the gap. Germline CDR1 and CDR2: SGDLS and YYNGEE.

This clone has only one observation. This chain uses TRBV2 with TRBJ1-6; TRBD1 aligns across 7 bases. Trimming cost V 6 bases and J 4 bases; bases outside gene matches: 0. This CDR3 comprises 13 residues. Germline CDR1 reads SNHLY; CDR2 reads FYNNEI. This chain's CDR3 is CASRQGYNSPLHF. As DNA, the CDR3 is TGTGCCAGCAGACAGGGGTATAATTCACCCCTCCACTTT.